This T cell receptor (beta chain) was identified during a study of cytomegalovirus exposure and HLA in healthy donors. CDR3 length: 15 residues. Trimming took off 3 bases at V and 4 bases at J, with 16 bases between the two ends. Germline V gene data show CDR1 as KGHSH and CDR2 as LQKENI. Primers: 60 Vbeta forward and 13 Jbeta reverse. Some clones are missing from TCRdb's copy, which holds only in-frame ones; the method was immunoSEQ multiplex PCR. Of around 170,000 clones listed, around 85% were seen once; the top ten hold approximately 3.9%. This clonotype was sampled from a middle-aged man in good health and CMV-seronegative. The rearrangement joins TRBV18 to TRBJ2-7; tentative D call: TRBD2 (6 bases). Sequences were obtained from PBMCs. The CDR3 DNA reads as TGTGCCAGCTCACCCCCGGGGACTGGAGGTTACGAGCAGTACTTC. It encodes CASSPPGTGGYEQYF.